A single sample gave rise to the 11 T cell receptor beta chains below, sequenced in a study of neoadjuvant nivolumab and ipilimumab in lung cancer. Profiling relied on immunoSEQ multiplex PCR, and the TCRdb table lists in-frame clones only, not all of them. This table holds 25,000 to 35,000 clones, 90% found once. Sequenced here: peripheral blood, sampled after neoadjuvant nivolumab, alone or with ipilimumab, at or shortly before surgery. These receptors came from an adult with non-small cell lung cancer.

This rearrangement joins TRBV7-6 to TRBJ1-1, with D unresolved. Germline V gene lookup returns CDR1 SGHVS and CDR2 FNYEAQ. The V end lost 0 bases, the J end lost 1 base, and 3 bases lay between the germline ends. This CDR3 contains 13 residues. Written as DNA, the CDR3 is TGTGCCAGCAGCTTAGCTCAGAACACTGAAGCTTTCTTT. Amino acids: CASSLAQNTEAFF.

In DNA form, the CDR3 reads TGTGCCAGCAGCCACCTCCATGCGCCGGGAACTAATGAAAAACTGTTTTTT. Protein sequence: CASSHLHAPGTNEKLFF. The chain has TRBV14 and TRBJ1-4; D unclear. CDR1 is SGHDN, CDR2 FVKESK, per germline. The CDR3 totals 17 residues. The V end was cut by 3 bases, the J end by 1 base, with 15 bases between.

The CDR3 sequence: CAISESVLNTEAFF. Written as DNA, the CDR3 is TGTGCCATCAGTGAGTCAGTCCTGAACACTGAAGCTTTCTTT. The chain couples TRBV10-3 to TRBJ1-1; D not certain. Trimming took 0 bases from V and 0 from J, leaving 5 bases between them. This CDR3 comprises 14 residues. Germline lookup yields CDR1 ENHRY and CDR2 SYGVKD.

Concerning this clone itself: The junction and the germline gene differ at one end; a read error may be behind it. The rearrangement joins TRBV14 to TRBJ1-6; D remains unclear. Germline-derived CDR1 and CDR2 are SGHDN and FVKESK. This CDR3 has 15 residues. CDR3 coding DNA: TGTGCCAGCAGACAAGGGAGCTCCTATAATTCACCCCTCCACTTT. Encoded protein: CASRQGSSYNSPLHF.

The chain couples TRBV5-1 to TRBJ2-1, with D unresolved. The germline CDR1 and CDR2 sequences are SGHRS and YFSETQ. The CDR3 consists of 13 residues. V was cut by 0 bases and J by 4 bases, with 5 bases left in between. CDR3: CASSLGSYNEQFF. The DNA of the CDR3 is TGCGCCAGCAGCTTGGGCAGTTACAATGAGCAGTTCTTC.

This rearrangement joins TRBV6-5 to TRBJ1-1; possible D gene TRBD1, 6 bases. Between the trimmed V and J ends, which lost 7 bases and 1 base, there was a span of 13 bases. The CDR3 has 14 amino acids. Germline loops: CDR1 MNHEY, CDR2 SVGAGI. The CDR3 DNA follows: TGTGCCAGCACCCAACTGACAGGGAACACTGAAGCTTTCTTT. It encodes CASTQLTGNTEAFF.

The chain links TRBV29-1 to TRBJ1-4; TRBD1 is a possible D gene (5 bases). Trimming shortened V by 5 bases and J by 4 bases, and 11 bases separated the two germline ends. This CDR3 spans 13 amino acids. Germline values: CDR1 SQVTM, CDR2 ANQGSEA. CDR3: CSVTDRRNEKLFF. In DNA form, the CDR3 reads TGCAGCGTTACAGACAGACGTAATGAAAAACTGTTTTTT.

The genes are TRBV7-6 and TRBJ2-2, with D possibly being TRBD2 (6 bases). The germline gives CDR1 SGHVS, CDR2 FNYEAQ. Between the trimmed V and J ends, which lost 2 bases and 1 base, there was a span of 11 bases. The CDR3 loop spans 16 amino acids. The CDR3 DNA is TGTGCCAGCAGCTTAATTAGCGGTTGGAACACCGGGGAGCTGTTTTTT. It specifies CASSLISGWNTGELFF.

The chain carries TRBV7-3 and TRBJ1-5, with a possible D match to TRBD1 (5 bases). CDR1 and CDR2 (germline): SGHTA, FQGTGA. Trimming left V 0 bases short and J 1 base short, with 7 bases between. The CDR3 consists of 15 residues. The CDR3 reads CASSLTGTSNQPQHF. The CDR3 DNA is TGTGCCAGCAGCTTAACAGGGACCAGCAATCAGCCCCAGCATTTT.

The chain links TRBV2 to TRBJ2-5, with D maybe TRBD1 (5 bases). CDR3 size: 13 residues. CDR1 and CDR2 from the germline V gene are SNHLY and FYNNEI. Trimming removed 5 bases at V and 5 bases at J, with 12 bases between. CDR3 bases: TGTGCCAGCAGTCCAGGGATGGCGGAGACCCAGTACTTC. Protein sequence: CASSPGMAETQYF.

The chain uses TRBV6-1 and TRBJ1-2; the D gene is possibly TRBD1 (6 bases). Germline V gene lookup returns CDR1 MNHNS and CDR2 SASEGT. The CDR3 covers 12 residues. Trimming removed 7 bases from V and 7 bases from J, with 13 bases in between. The chain's CDR3 is CASIPGGSGYTF. CDR3 DNA sequence: TGTGCCAGCATTCCGGGGGGCAGTGGCTACACCTTC.